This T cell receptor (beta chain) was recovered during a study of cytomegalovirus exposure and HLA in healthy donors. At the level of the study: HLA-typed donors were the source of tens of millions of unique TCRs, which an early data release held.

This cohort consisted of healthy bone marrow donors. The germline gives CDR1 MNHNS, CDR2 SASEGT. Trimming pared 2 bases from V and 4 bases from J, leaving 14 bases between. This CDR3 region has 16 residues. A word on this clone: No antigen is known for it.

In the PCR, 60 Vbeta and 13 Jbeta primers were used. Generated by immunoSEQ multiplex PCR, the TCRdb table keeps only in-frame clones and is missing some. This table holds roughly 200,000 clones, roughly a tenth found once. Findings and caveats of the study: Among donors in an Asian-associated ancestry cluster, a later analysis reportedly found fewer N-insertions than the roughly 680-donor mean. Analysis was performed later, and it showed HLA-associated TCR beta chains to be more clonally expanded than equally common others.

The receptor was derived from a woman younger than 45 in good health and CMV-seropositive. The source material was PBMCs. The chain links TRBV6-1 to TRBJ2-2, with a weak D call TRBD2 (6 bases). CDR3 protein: CASSEHGGPGTGELFF. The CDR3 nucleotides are TGTGCCAGCAGTGAACACGGAGGGCCGGGCACCGGGGAGCTGTTTTTT.